The 28 T cell receptor beta chains in this list originate from one sample, sequenced in a study of shared clonotypes between healthy human individuals. Using immunoSEQ multiplex PCR, the repertoire was profiled, and TCRdb retains in-frame clones only, with some absent. This sample yields about 710,000 clones, of which roughly 72% are seen a single time; under 2% belongs to the top ten. Sequenced sample: memory CD4+ T cells sorted from blood. Subset described: CD45RA-negative fraction. The receptors shown here come from a woman under 40 in good health.

V and J are TRBV6-5 and TRBJ2-1; 14 bases map to TRBD2. CDR1 is MNHEY, CDR2 SVGAGI, per germline. The CDR3 length is 15 residues. V lost 6 bases to trimming and J lost 9 bases; unmatched junction nucleotides: 7. The CDR3 protein is CASRAGLAGVTEQFF. CDR3 nucleotides: TGTGCCAGCAGAGCGGGACTAGCGGGAGTGACTGAGCAGTTCTTC.

CDR3 bases: TGTGCCAGCAGTTCCGGGACAGGCCGGTCACCCCTCCACTTT. This sequence encodes CASSSGTGRSPLHF. This chain uses TRBV6-5 with TRBJ1-6, with 8 bases fitting TRBD1. Germline V lookup: CDR1 MNHEY, CDR2 SVGAGI. V lost 4 bases and J lost 10; bases outside the gene matches: 6. This CDR3 comprises 14 residues.

Only a few counts were recorded for this clone. The J gene is TRBJ2-7, the V gene TRBV7-9; D is undetermined. The CDR3 has 12 residues. The V gene lost 1 base and the J gene lost 5 bases, with 6 bases spanning the gap. Germline CDR1 and CDR2: SEHNR and FQNEAQ (reference sequence). As DNA, the CDR3 is TGTGCCAGCAGCTTAGATTCAAACGAGCAGTACTTC. This translates into CASSLDSNEQYF.

The rearrangement links TRBV6-4 to TRBJ2-3; tentatively, D is TRBD1 or TRBD2 (7 bases each). The V end lost 3 bases, the J end lost 6 bases, and 13 bases lay between the germline ends. This CDR3 comprises 14 residues. Per germline, CDR1 MRHNA and CDR2 SNTAGT. This CDR3 reads CASSERQGGDTQYF. In DNA, the CDR3 is TGTGCCAGCAGTGAACGACAGGGAGGGGATACGCAGTATTTT.

The chain is built from TRBV7-9 and TRBJ2-1; 10 nucleotides agree with TRBD2. V gave up 1 base and J gave up 4 bases; unmatched junction bases: 4. CDR1 is SEHNR, CDR2 FQNEAQ, per germline (reference sequence). This CDR3 region has 16 residues. Here the CDR3 reads CASSLEMGLAYNEQFF. CDR3 bases: TGTGCCAGCAGCTTAGAAATGGGACTAGCGTACAATGAGCAGTTCTTC. The variable domain in full, with the rest retrieved from reference TRBV7-9 and TRBJ2-1, is DTGVSQNPRHKITKRGQNVTFRCDPISEHNRLYWYRQTLGQGPEFLTYFQNEAQLEKSRLLSDRFSAERPKGSFSTLEIQRTEQGDSAMYLCASSLEMGLAYNEQFFGPGTRLTVL.

This chain uses TRBV11-2 with TRBJ2-7, with 8 bases identical to TRBD1. Germline values: CDR1 SGHAT, CDR2 FQNNGV. Unmatched junction bases numbered 10, after V lost 1 base and J lost 5 bases. The CDR3 covers 16 residues. CDR3 bases: TGTGCCAGCAGCTTAGTCGGAGCAGGGGGCGTCCACGAGCAGTACTTC. Translating gives CASSLVGAGGVHEQYF.

The chain joins TRBV6-5 to TRBJ1-3, with D unresolved. Germline lookup yields CDR1 MNHEY and CDR2 SVGAGI. The CDR3 has 14 residues. Between the trimmed V and J ends, which lost 7 bases and 2 bases, there was a span of 12 bases. The CDR3 protein is CASTPGAAGNTIYF. CDR3 nucleotides: TGTGCCAGCACTCCTGGAGCGGCTGGAAACACCATATATTTT.

Of note for this clone: Other DNA sequences in the same sample also yield this CDR3. This CDR3 reads CASSSGQGPYEQYF. Here the CDR3 DNA reads TGTGCCAGCAGTTCAGGACAGGGACCCTACGAGCAGTACTTC. This rearrangement joins TRBV28 to TRBJ2-7; 8 positions agree with TRBD1. The trim removed 4 bases at V and 2 bases at J, leaving 4 bases unmatched. This CDR3 is 14 amino acids long. The germline V gene encodes CDR1 MDHEN and CDR2 SYDVKM.

V gene TRBV18 combines with J gene TRBJ2-2; 11 bases align to TRBD2. The junction had 12 bases not matched to a gene; V was cut back by 2 bases and J by 1 base. This CDR3 is built from 20 residues. Germline V CDR1 and CDR2: KGHSH, LQKENI. CDR3 residues: CASSPLQYTSGRVNTGELFF. Written as DNA, the CDR3 is TGTGCCAGCTCACCATTGCAGTACACTAGCGGGAGAGTGAACACCGGGGAGCTGTTTTTT.

This clone was seen a single time. This chain joins TRBV10-1 and TRBJ2-2, with 8 bases aligning to TRBD1. Germline trimming cut 5 bases from V and 5 bases from J; bases unmatched to any gene: 4. The CDR3 is 14 amino acids. Germline-derived CDR1 and CDR2 are WNHNN and SYGVQD (reference sequence). CDR3 sequence (DNA): TGCGCCAGCAGTCCAGGGGGCTGGACCGGGGAGCTGTTTTTT. As protein: CASSPGGWTGELFF.

The V and J genes are TRBV28 and TRBJ2-2; D unclear. Trimming took off 5 bases at V and 0 bases at J, with 4 bases between the two ends. The length of the CDR3 is 13 residues. Germline CDR1 MDHEN, CDR2 SYDVKM. In DNA, the CDR3 is TGTGCCAGCAGTCCTCCGAACACCGGGGAGCTGTTTTTT. Its translation is CASSPPNTGELFF.

V and J are TRBV4-1 and TRBJ1-2; possible D gene TRBD1, 5 bases. This CDR3 contains 18 residues. The V end lost 2 bases, the J end lost 1 base, and 20 bases lay between the germline ends. Per germline, CDR1 MGHRA and CDR2 YSYEKL. CDR3 region: CASSQIASRAAVNYGYTF. As DNA, the CDR3 is TGCGCCAGCAGCCAAATAGCGAGCAGGGCGGCAGTTAACTATGGCTACACCTTC.

The V call is TRBV4-1, the J call TRBJ2-5; the D gene is possibly TRBD1 (5 bases). Germline V gene sequence: CDR1 MGHRA, CDR2 YSYEKL. This CDR3 is built from 15 residues. Trimming removed 4 bases at V and 1 base at J, with 13 bases between. CDR3 bases: TGCGCCAGCAGCCCCAGACAGCCCTCCCAAGAGACCCAGTACTTC. Amino acids: CASSPRQPSQETQYF.

This chain uses TRBV28 with TRBJ1-2; no clear D. The germline V gene has CDR1 MDHEN and CDR2 SYDVKM. The CDR3 is 12 residues long. V was pared by 4 bases and J by 14 bases, with 17 bases between. The CDR3 protein is CASSSIPSGITF. CDR3 nucleotides: TGTGCCAGCAGTTCAATCCCCTCGGGGATTACCTTC.

The chain combines TRBV19 with TRBJ2-7, with D perhaps TRBD1 (5 bases). The V end lost 5 bases, the J end lost 6 bases, and 17 bases lay between the germline ends. The CDR3 consists of 14 residues. Germline CDR1 LNHDA, CDR2 SQIVND (reference sequence). Here the CDR3 reads CASSPMGSQGEQYF. Written as DNA, the CDR3 is TGTGCCAGTAGTCCCATGGGTAGCCAGGGCGAGCAGTACTTC.

The V and J genes are TRBV11-2 and TRBJ2-5, with D perhaps assigned TRBD1 or TRBD2 (6 bases each). The CDR3 runs to 14 residues. Looked up from germline, CDR1 is SGHAT and CDR2 is FQNNGV. The V gene lost 5 bases and the J gene lost 4 bases, with 14 bases spanning the gap. CDR3 DNA sequence: TGTGCCAGCAGCCCCGGAGGGGGTCGAGAGACCCAGTACTTC. It encodes CASSPGGGRETQYF.

The chain uses TRBV27 and TRBJ2-7; D remains unclear. CDR1 is MNHEY, CDR2 SMNVEV, per germline (reference sequence). The CDR3 runs to 11 residues. Trimming took 4 bases from V and 7 from J, leaving 8 bases between them. The DNA for the CDR3 is TGTGCCAGCAGTTCTCAGAGGGAGCAGTACTTC. This gives the protein CASSSQREQYF.

This clone came up a few times. The rearrangement joins TRBV7-8 to TRBJ2-7, with D possibly being TRBD1 (6 bases). The germline gives CDR1 SGHVS, CDR2 FQNEAQ. With 5 bases removed from V and 5 bases from J, the gap between germline ends came to 19 bases. CDR3 length: 15 residues. The CDR3 DNA reads as TGTGCCAGCAGCCTACCCGGGACAAGGTCCAACGAGCAGTACTTC. Its protein is CASSLPGTRSNEQYF.

The chain is built from TRBV6-1 and TRBJ1-2; 11 nucleotides line up with TRBD1. This CDR3 has 15 residues. Germline V gene data show CDR1 as MNHNS and CDR2 as SASEGT. The trim removed 6 bases at V and 5 bases at J, leaving 8 bases unmatched. The chain's CDR3 is CASRPGTGGRYGYTF. The CDR3 nucleotides read TGTGCCAGCAGACCCGGGACAGGGGGTCGGTATGGCTACACCTTC.

The chain carries TRBV30 and TRBJ2-7; the D call may be TRBD1 or TRBD2 (5 bases each). Trimming pared 3 bases from V and 5 bases from J, leaving 11 bases between. The germline CDR1 and CDR2 sequences are GTSNPN and SVGIG (reference sequence). The CDR3 is 12 amino acids. The CDR3 reads CAWRRWGNEQYF. The CDR3 nucleotides are TGTGCCTGGAGGAGATGGGGGAACGAGCAGTACTTC.

The chain has TRBV18 and TRBJ1-2; 9 nucleotides match TRBD1. V shed 2 bases and J 5 bases; nucleotides not matched to a gene: 12. CDR3 length: 17 residues. CDR1 is KGHSH, CDR2 LQKENI, per germline. This CDR3 is CASSPGTGLRVWYGYTF. DNA for the CDR3: TGTGCCAGCTCACCAGGGACAGGGCTACGGGTGTGGTATGGCTACACCTTC.

The chain links TRBV6-1 to TRBJ2-7; TRBD1 agrees at 9 bases. CDR3 length: 14 residues. Germline values: CDR1 MNHNS, CDR2 SASEGT. Trimming removed 4 bases from V and 3 bases from J; junction bases left unmatched: 4. CDR3 amino acids: CASSGPGQGYEQYF. The CDR3 coding sequence is TGTGCCAGCAGTGGGCCGGGACAGGGCTACGAGCAGTACTTC.

A single count supports this clone. The J gene is TRBJ2-1, the V gene TRBV7-2; 8 positions agree with TRBD2. Germline lookup yields CDR1 SGHTA and CDR2 FQGNSA. The CDR3 contains 16 residues. V was clipped by 1 base and J by 8 bases; unmatched bases: 10. DNA for the CDR3: TGTGCCAGCAGCTTAGGGTTAACGGGAGGGCCCTATGAGCAGTTCTTC. This codes for CASSLGLTGGPYEQFF.

The J gene is TRBJ1-1, the V gene TRBV6-1, with a tentative D call TRBD1 (6 bases). Germline V CDR1 and CDR2: MNHNS, SASEGT. The CDR3 has 13 residues. With 2 bases removed from V and 5 bases from J, the gap between germline ends came to 9 bases. The CDR3 DNA sequence: TGTGCCAGCAGTGAAAGGCAGGGGACTGAAGCTTTCTTT. Its protein is CASSERQGTEAFF.

This chain uses TRBV19 with TRBJ2-1; 8 nucleotides agree with TRBD2. V lost 3 bases, J lost 5 bases, and 3 bases stayed unmatched. This CDR3 has 14 residues. CDR1 is LNHDA, CDR2 SQIVND, per germline (reference sequence). In DNA, the CDR3 is TGTGCCAGTAGTATTAGCGGGACCAACAATGAGCAGTTCTTC. Its translation: CASSISGTNNEQFF.

This clone has at least ten counts. The chain couples TRBV27 to TRBJ1-5; TRBD1 agrees at 7 bases. This CDR3 contains 14 residues. In germline, CDR1 is MNHEY, CDR2 SMNVEV (reference sequence). J lost 4 bases, V lost 2 bases, and 2 bases had no gene match. The CDR3 nucleotides are TGTGCCAGCAGTTTAAGGGACAGTAATCAGCCCCAGCATTTT. This gives the protein CASSLRDSNQPQHF.

This clone appeared a few times. CDR3 sequence (DNA): TGCGCCAGCAGCGATTACAGGAATGGCTACACCTTC. As protein: CASSDYRNGYTF. This rearrangement joins TRBV5-1 to TRBJ1-2, with D maybe TRBD1 (5 bases). Germline CDR1 SGHRS, CDR2 YFSETQ. CDR3 length equals 12 residues. Between the trimmed V and J ends, which lost 4 bases and 6 bases, there was a span of 10 bases.

The chain links TRBV5-3 to TRBJ2-2; 7 bases match TRBD1. TRBV5-3 is noted as an ORF with a role that remains uncertain. V lost 9 bases and J lost 3; bases outside the gene matches: 8. This CDR3 comprises 14 residues. The CDR3 protein is CANRRDSYTGELFF. The CDR3 coding sequence is TGTGCCAACCGACGGGACAGCTACACCGGGGAGCTGTTTTTT.